Listed below are T cell receptor beta chains from one sample, sequenced in a study of T-cell memory formation after mild COVID-19. TCRdb re-called the 5' RACE reads with MiXCR, one entry per CDR3 protein. The table has a few hundred thousand distinct CDR3 sequences, about 11% seen once; the top ten hold 3% to 3.5%. The specimen sequenced was PBMCs or a T cell subset sorted from them (not recorded which). These TCRs come from a man between 18 and 35 years old who had mild COVID-19 (a few samples of this study predate the infection). Cell type and time point are not known. CDR3s include the opening cysteine and the closing phenylalanine or tryptophan. The D gene is left open where the match is weak. A row's size may be missing; if present it is once, few, many or a size class.

size,D,V,J,DNA,CDR3
many,NA,TRBV9,TRBJ2-5,TGTGCCAGCAGCGTCGGGACCTCCCAAGAGACCCAGTACTTC,CASSVGTSQETQYF
few,NA,TRBV19,TRBJ2-2,TGTGCCAGTATCAAACAGGGCTACACCGGGGAGCTGTTTTTT,CASIKQGYTGELFF
NA,NA,TRBV7-2,TRBJ2-5,TGTGCCAGCAGAGCAAGGGAGACCCAGTACTTC,CASRARETQYF
few,TRBD2,TRBV7-2,TRBJ2-3,TGTGCCAGCAGCTTAGGGGGGGGTTTACCAGATACGCAGTATTTT,CASSLGGGLPDTQYF
few,NA,TRBV4-3,TRBJ1-1,TGCGCCAGCAGCCAAGATACGGGGGAATACACTGAAGCTTTCTTT,CASSQDTGEYTEAFF
few,NA,TRBV5-1,TRBJ1-1,TGCGCCAGCAGCAACGACAGATTCACTGAAGCTTTCTTT,CASSNDRFTEAFF
many,NA,TRBV19,TRBJ1-1,TGTGCCAGTACCACGGGGGCGAACACTGAAGCTTTCTTT,CASTTGANTEAFF
few,NA,TRBV6-5,TRBJ1-3,TGTGCCAGCAGTTTGGTCTCGTCTGGAAACACCATATATTTT,CASSLVSSGNTIYF
NA,TRBD1,TRBV5-1,TRBJ2-2,TGCGCCAGCAGCTTCCCGGGACAGCCGACCGGGGAGCTGTTTTTT,CASSFPGQPTGELFF
many,NA,TRBV9,TRBJ2-3,TGTGCCAGCACCCCCCGGCCTAGCACAGATACGCAGTATTTT,CASTPRPSTDTQYF
few,NA,TRBV18,TRBJ1-1,TGTGCCAGCTCTCCGGAGCTGCTCCGAGGGGCTTTCTTT,CASSPELLRGAFF
many,TRBD1,TRBV24-1,TRBJ2-2,TGTGCCACCAGTGAACTAGGGACAGCTGCGAACACCGGGGAGCTGTTTTTT,CATSELGTAANTGELFF
few,NA,TRBV7-2,TRBJ1-5,TGTGCCAGCAGCGTCACGTCCTTGCAGCCCCAGCATTTT,CASSVTSLQPQHF
few,NA,TRBV7-9,TRBJ1-1,TGTGCCAGCACCGAGAGGTTAGATACTGAAGCTTTCTTT,CASTERLDTEAFF
many,TRBD2,TRBV7-2,TRBJ2-5,TGTGCCAGCAGTCGCGGCGGACTAGCCGGTTTAGAGACCCAGTACTTC,CASSRGGLAGLETQYF
few,NA,TRBV18,TRBJ1-6,TGTGCCAGCTCACCAGCAGATAATTCACCCCTCCACTTT,CASSPADNSPLHF
few,NA,TRBV5-6,TRBJ1-2,TGTGCCAGCAGCTATGGGGGGGAGGCTGGCTACACCTTC,CASSYGGEAGYTF
few,TRBD1,TRBV3-1,TRBJ2-7,TGTGCCAGCCGGAGACAGGGGGTCAACGAGCAGTACTTC,CASRRQGVNEQYF
few,NA,TRBV11-2,TRBJ1-5,TGTGCCAGCAGCTTTAAAGGTCTGAAGGATCAGCCCCAGCATTTT,CASSFKGLKDQPQHF
NA,NA,TRBV7-2,TRBJ2-2,TGTGCCAGCAGCTTAGATAGACTGACCGGGGAGCTGTTTTTT,CASSLDRLTGELFF
few,TRBD2,TRBV6-6,TRBJ2-5,TGTGCCAGCAGGAGCGGCGGGGGTCGTAAGACCCAGTACTTC,CASRSGGGRKTQYF
few,TRBD1,TRBV4-3,TRBJ2-3,TGCGCCAGCAGCCAGAGACAGGGGGCTGATACGCAGTATTTT,CASSQRQGADTQYF
many,NA,TRBV29-1,TRBJ2-1,TGCAGCGTTGAGAAACAGGGAGACGGTGAGCAGTTCTTC,CSVEKQGDGEQFF
NA,TRBD1,TRBV6-6,TRBJ2-1,TGTGCCAGCAGTTCGGGACAGGGCCTCAATGAGCAGTTCTTC,CASSSGQGLNEQFF
few,NA,TRBV29-1,TRBJ2-5,TGCAGCGTTGAGACCGGGACTCACAGAGAGACCCAGTACTTC,CSVETGTHRETQYF
many,TRBD2,TRBV5-4,TRBJ2-7,TGTGCCAGCAGCCAACATAGCGGGGGGATCTACGAGCAGTACTTC,CASSQHSGGIYEQYF
few,TRBD2,TRBV5-4,TRBJ2-5,TGTGCCAGCAGCGCTACGAGCGGGGGGAGGGGAGAGACCCAGTACTTC,CASSATSGGRGETQYF
NA,TRBD2,TRBV7-3,TRBJ2-1,TGTGCCAGCAGCACCACCCGCGGGGGCTACAATGAGCAGTTCTTC,CASSTTRGGYNEQFF
few,TRBD2,TRBV20-1,TRBJ2-5,TGCAGTGCATATAGACTAGCGGGGGGCCAAGAGACCCAGTACTTC,CSAYRLAGGQETQYF
few,TRBD2,TRBV25-1,TRBJ2-2,TGTGCCAGCAGTGAGGACCGAGCGGGGGGGTACACCGGGGAGCTGTTTTTT,CASSEDRAGGYTGELFF
many,TRBD1,TRBV4-3,TRBJ2-1,TGCGCCAGCAGCCAAGATCCAGGACAGGGGTGGTTTGAGCAGTTCTTC,CASSQDPGQGWFEQFF
few,TRBD2,TRBV4-1,TRBJ2-2,TGCGCCAGCAGCCAAGTGCGGGGGGTATTCACCGGGGAGCTGTTTTTT,CASSQVRGVFTGELFF
NA,TRBD2,TRBV5-1,TRBJ2-7,TGCGCCAGCAGCTCCTATGTAGCGGGGGGCACCTACGAGCAGTACTTC,CASSSYVAGGTYEQYF
few,TRBD2,TRBV18,TRBJ2-1,TGTGCCAGCTCACCTCCTGGAGCGGGGGGCAATGAGCAGTTCTTC,CASSPPGAGGNEQFF
NA,NA,TRBV5-1,TRBJ2-2,TGCGCCAGCAGCCAGGACAGCCCGAACACCGGGGAGCTGTTTTTT,CASSQDSPNTGELFF
many,NA,TRBV5-5,TRBJ1-5,TGTGCCAGCAGCTCCCAGTACCTTAGCCATCAGCCCCAGCATTTT,CASSSQYLSHQPQHF
few,TRBD1,TRBV18,TRBJ2-5,TGTGCCAGCTCACCACGGACAGGGGTAGAGACCCAGTACTTC,CASSPRTGVETQYF
few,NA,TRBV5-1,TRBJ1-6,TGCGCCAGCAGCCCCCACCCAGAATCCCATTCACCCCTCCACTTT,CASSPHPESHSPLHF
NA,NA,TRBV20-1,TRBJ2-5,TGCAGTGCTAGGGACGCGGGGCGAGAGACCCAGTACTTC,CSARDAGRETQYF
few,NA,TRBV5-1,TRBJ2-2,TGCGCCAGCAGCTTGATCGGCGGGGGCGGGTACGGGGAGCTGTTTTTT,CASSLIGGGGYGELFF
NA,NA,TRBV7-2,TRBJ1-2,TGTGCCAGCAGCTTAGGAGGGAGACACTATGGCTACACCTTC,CASSLGGRHYGYTF
NA,NA,TRBV7-8,TRBJ1-3,TGTGCCAGCAGCTTGACTTTAAGGGGATCTGGAAACACCATATATTTT,CASSLTLRGSGNTIYF
NA,NA,TRBV2,TRBJ2-5,TGTGCCAGCAACGGGGAGAGACAAGAGACCCAGTACTTC,CASNGERQETQYF
few,NA,TRBV19,TRBJ2-2,TGTGCCAGTACCAGAGAACAGGGAGGTGTGGACACCGGGGAGCTGTTTTTT,CASTREQGGVDTGELFF
few,NA,TRBV7-9,TRBJ1-2,TGTGCCAGCAGCCTGAGGCCCATCTATGGCTACACCTTC,CASSLRPIYGYTF
many,TRBD1,TRBV9,TRBJ1-1,TGTGCCAGCAGCGTGGGAACCTACGGGACAGCCTCTAGTAACACTGAAGCTTTCTTT,CASSVGTYGTASSNTEAFF
few,NA,TRBV4-3,TRBJ2-3,TGCGCCAGCAGCCAAGGGTTAAGCTGGACAGATACGCAGTATTTT,CASSQGLSWTDTQYF
few,NA,TRBV28,TRBJ2-5,TGTGCCAGCAGGGGTACAGGGCCCCAAGAGACCCAGTACTTC,CASRGTGPQETQYF
NA,NA,TRBV2,TRBJ1-6,TGTGCCAGCAGTGAAGAAAATTCACCCCTCCACTTT,CASSEENSPLHF
few,NA,TRBV5-6,TRBJ2-5,TGTGCCAGCAGCCGACATTGGCGGGAGACCCAGTACTTC,CASSRHWRETQYF
few,NA,TRBV7-9,TRBJ2-5,TGTGCCAGCAGCTTAGGGGGGGTTATTCAAGAGACCCAGTACTTC,CASSLGGVIQETQYF
NA,TRBD1,TRBV2,TRBJ2-3,TGTGCCAGCAGTCGGGACAGTTGGACAGATACGCAGTATTTT,CASSRDSWTDTQYF
NA,NA,TRBV20-1,TRBJ2-5,TGCAGTGCTAGATCCTGGGGGGCAGAAGAGACCCAGTACTTC,CSARSWGAEETQYF
few,NA,TRBV6-6,TRBJ2-1,TGTGCCACCCGGGAGCTAGGCAGCCCCAGTGAGCAGTTCTTC,CATRELGSPSEQFF
NA,NA,TRBV4-2,TRBJ2-5,TGTGCCAGCAGCCCAGTGGGCCTAGTGGGGGAGACCCAGTACTTC,CASSPVGLVGETQYF